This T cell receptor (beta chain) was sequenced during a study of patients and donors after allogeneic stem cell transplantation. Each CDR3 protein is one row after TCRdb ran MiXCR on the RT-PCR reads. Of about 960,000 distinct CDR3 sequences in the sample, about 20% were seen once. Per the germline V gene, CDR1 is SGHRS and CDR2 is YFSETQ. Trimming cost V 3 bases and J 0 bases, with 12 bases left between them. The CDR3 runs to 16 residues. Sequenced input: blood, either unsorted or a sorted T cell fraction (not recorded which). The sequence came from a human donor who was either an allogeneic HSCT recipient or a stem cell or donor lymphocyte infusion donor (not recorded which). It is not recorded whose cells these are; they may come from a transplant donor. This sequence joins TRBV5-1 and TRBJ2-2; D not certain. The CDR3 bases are TGCGCCAGCAGCTCAATTGGGCAGACGAACACCGGGGAGCTGTTTTTT. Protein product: CASSSIGQTNTGELFF.